This is a list of T cell receptor beta chains from one sample in a study of T cells in Graves' hyperthyroidism and ophthalmopathy. A single record per CDR3 protein comes from TCRdb applying MiXCR to the multiplex PCR reads. The sample lists 480,000 or so distinct CDR3 sequences, around 43% occurring once. What was sequenced was peripheral blood or thyroid tissue (not recorded which). The receptors originated from an adult woman with Graves' disease, either hyperthyroidism or ophthalmopathy (not recorded which). The CDR3 runs from the conserved cysteine through the conserved F or W. The order of the fields is J gene, V gene, CDR3 protein.

J: TRBJ1-5
V: TRBV7-2
CDR3: CASSLRFSNQPQHF

J: TRBJ1-1
V: TRBV10-1
CDR3: CASSESELGRDTEAFF

J: TRBJ2-5
V: TRBV11-2
CDR3: CASSRGWTQYF

J: TRBJ1-3
V: TRBV15
CDR3: CATSAFGGSGNTIYF

J: TRBJ1-6
V: TRBV7-9
CDR3: CASSFGQSSSPLHF

J: TRBJ1-5
V: TRBV18
CDR3: CASSPGDPGQPQHF

J: TRBJ1-5
V: TRBV15
CDR3: CATSTQTDRYQPQHF

J: TRBJ2-7
V: TRBV25-1
CDR3: CASGKGFGYEQYF

J: TRBJ1-5
V: TRBV5-8
CDR3: CASRQDRARNQPQHF

J: TRBJ1-4
V: TRBV7-2
CDR3: CASSLDPDEKLFF

J: TRBJ2-7
V: TRBV2
CDR3: CASSRFSGGLAGPYEQYF

J: TRBJ2-7
V: TRBV6-2/TRBV6-3
CDR3: CASSYSRTSGGDLYF

J: TRBJ1-2
V: TRBV20-1
CDR3: CSARDIQGAGYGYTF

J: TRBJ2-7
V: TRBV7-2
CDR3: CASSLLGQGQEQYF

J: TRBJ1-2
V: TRBV11-1
CDR3: CASREGYGYTF

J: TRBJ2-7
V: TRBV29-1
CDR3: CSVRETGDSYEQYF

J: TRBJ1-2
V: TRBV29-1
CDR3: CSVVAESYGYTF

J: TRBJ2-5
V: TRBV20-1
CDR3: CSARLRASGRTYQETQYF

J: TRBJ2-5
V: TRBV20-1
CDR3: CSAWGGYETQYF

J: TRBJ1-5
V: TRBV7-8
CDR3: CASSLVPDRAHQPQHF

J: TRBJ2-6
V: TRBV20-1
CDR3: CSASYSGANVLTF

J: TRBJ1-2
V: TRBV29-1
CDR3: CSVNRDSRSFNYGYTF

J: TRBJ1-5
V: TRBV19
CDR3: CASSDSRARGQPQHF

J: TRBJ2-5
V: TRBV7-2
CDR3: CASSLTRGGETQYF

J: TRBJ1-2
V: TRBV7-9
CDR3: CASSPHGIYGYTF

J: TRBJ1-2
V: TRBV10-3
CDR3: CASSEVSYGYTF

J: TRBJ1-4
V: TRBV5-1
CDR3: CASSHLEGAEEKLFF

J: TRBJ2-7
V: TRBV29-1
CDR3: CSARTGSSYEQYF

J: TRBJ1-4
V: TRBV2
CDR3: CAAGSPRGGGAATNEKLFF

J: TRBJ1-1
V: TRBV2
CDR3: CASTNLNTEAFF

J: TRBJ1-2
V: TRBV7-2
CDR3: CASTKRRGNGYTF

J: TRBJ2-6
V: TRBV14
CDR3: CASSAPSDGANVLTF

J: TRBJ1-5
V: TRBV2
CDR3: CASNPSGQGSNQPQHF

J: TRBJ1-1
V: TRBV7-9
CDR3: CASTLGSNTEAFF

J: TRBJ2-7
V: TRBV11-1
CDR3: CASRLGPSYEQYF

J: TRBJ2-5
V: TRBV15
CDR3: CATSRPQGQPQYF

J: TRBJ2-2
V: TRBV5-1
CDR3: CASSSGIDSRGGELFF

J: TRBJ2-5
V: TRBV10-3
CDR3: CAISETGRETQYF

J: TRBJ2-5
V: TRBV19
CDR3: CASSSRDQETQYF

J: TRBJ1-1
V: TRBV4-2
CDR3: CASSQVGPPGAFF

J: TRBJ2-7
V: TRBV30
CDR3: CAWIRGSGMSYEQYF

J: TRBJ1-2
V: TRBV2
CDR3: CASSGQLVGTGYTF

J: TRBJ2-7
V: TRBV20-1
CDR3: CSAVGERSAYEQYF

J: TRBJ2-7
V: TRBV12-3/TRBV12-4
CDR3: CASSLRTGPLDEQYF

J: TRBJ1-1
V: TRBV7-3
CDR3: CASSGQRSTRGGAFF

J: TRBJ2-5
V: TRBV30
CDR3: CAWNWGGLQETQYF

J: TRBJ1-5
V: TRBV15
CDR3: CATSRGYSNQPQHF

J: TRBJ2-5
V: TRBV5-4
CDR3: CASRAGTSRGGETQYF

J: TRBJ1-2
V: TRBV29-1
CDR3: CSVDYFGVLHYGYTF

J: TRBJ1-1
V: TRBV4-3
CDR3: CASSQAVRDRSEAFF

J: TRBJ1-5
V: TRBV10-3
CDR3: CAIRGGQGRGGNQPQHF

J: TRBJ2-7
V: TRBV7-2
CDR3: CASSLGSNIYEQYF

J: TRBJ1-5
V: TRBV25-1
CDR3: CASRSYGTGDQPQHF